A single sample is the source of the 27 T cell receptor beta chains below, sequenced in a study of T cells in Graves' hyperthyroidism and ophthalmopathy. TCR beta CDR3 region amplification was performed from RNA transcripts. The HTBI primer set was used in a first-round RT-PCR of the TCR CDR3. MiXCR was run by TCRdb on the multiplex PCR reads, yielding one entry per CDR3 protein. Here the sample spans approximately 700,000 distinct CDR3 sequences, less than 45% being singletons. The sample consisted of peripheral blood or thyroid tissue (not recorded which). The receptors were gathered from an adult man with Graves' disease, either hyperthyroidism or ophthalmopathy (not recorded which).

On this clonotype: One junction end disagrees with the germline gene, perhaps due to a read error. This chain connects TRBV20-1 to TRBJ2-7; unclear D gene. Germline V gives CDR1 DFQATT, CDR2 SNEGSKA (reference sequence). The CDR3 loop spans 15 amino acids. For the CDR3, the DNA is TGCAGTGCTAGAGATCAAAGTATGGCGAGCTACGAGCAGTGCTTC. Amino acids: CSARDQSMASYEQCF.

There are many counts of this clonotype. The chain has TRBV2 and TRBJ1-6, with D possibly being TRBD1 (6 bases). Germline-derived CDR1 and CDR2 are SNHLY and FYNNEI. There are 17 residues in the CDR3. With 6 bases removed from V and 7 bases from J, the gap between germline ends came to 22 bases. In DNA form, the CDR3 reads TGTGCCAGCAGGGCGATCACAACAGGGTACCCAAATTCACCCCTCCACTTT. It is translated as CASRAITTGYPNSPLHF. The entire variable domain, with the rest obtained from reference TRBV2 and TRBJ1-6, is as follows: EPEVTQTPSHQVTQMGQEVILRCVPISNHLYFYWYRQILGQKVEFLVSFYNNEISEKSEIFDDQFSVERPDGSNFTLKIRSTKLEDSAMYFCASRAITTGYPNSPLHFGNGTRLTVT.

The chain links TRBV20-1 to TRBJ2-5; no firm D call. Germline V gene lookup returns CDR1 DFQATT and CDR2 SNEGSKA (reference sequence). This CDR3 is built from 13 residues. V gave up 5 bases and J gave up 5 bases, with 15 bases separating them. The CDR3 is CSAEVPRRETQYF. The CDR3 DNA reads TGCAGTGCTGAGGTGCCTAGGCGGGAGACCCAGTACTTC.

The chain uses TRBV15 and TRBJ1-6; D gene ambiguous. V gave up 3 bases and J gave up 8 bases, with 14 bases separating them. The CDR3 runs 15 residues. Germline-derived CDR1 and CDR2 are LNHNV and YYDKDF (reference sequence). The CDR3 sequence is CATSSLFQTYSPLHF. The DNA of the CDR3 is TGTGCCACCAGCAGCTTGTTCCAGACTTATTCACCCCTCCACTTT.

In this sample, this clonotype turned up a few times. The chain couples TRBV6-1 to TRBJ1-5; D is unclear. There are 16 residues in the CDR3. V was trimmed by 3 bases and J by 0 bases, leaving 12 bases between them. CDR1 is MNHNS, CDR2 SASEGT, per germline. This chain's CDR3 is CASSDRGRYSNQPQHF. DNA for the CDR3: TGTGCCAGCAGTGACCGTGGTAGGTATAGCAATCAGCCCCAGCATTTT.

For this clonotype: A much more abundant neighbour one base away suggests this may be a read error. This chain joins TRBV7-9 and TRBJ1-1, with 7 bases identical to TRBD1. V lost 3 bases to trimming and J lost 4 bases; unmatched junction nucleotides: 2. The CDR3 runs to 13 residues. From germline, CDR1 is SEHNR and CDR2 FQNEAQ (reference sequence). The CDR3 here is CASSLDRPTEAFF. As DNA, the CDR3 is TGTGCCAGCAGCTTGGACAGGCCCACTGAAGCTTTCTTT.

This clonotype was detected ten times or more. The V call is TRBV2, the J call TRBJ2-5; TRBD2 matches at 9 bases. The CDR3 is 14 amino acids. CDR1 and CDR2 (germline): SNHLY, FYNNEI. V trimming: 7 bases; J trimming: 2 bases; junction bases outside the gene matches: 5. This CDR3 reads CASKASGGQETQYF. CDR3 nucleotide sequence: TGTGCCAGCAAGGCCAGCGGGGGGCAAGAGACCCAGTACTTC.

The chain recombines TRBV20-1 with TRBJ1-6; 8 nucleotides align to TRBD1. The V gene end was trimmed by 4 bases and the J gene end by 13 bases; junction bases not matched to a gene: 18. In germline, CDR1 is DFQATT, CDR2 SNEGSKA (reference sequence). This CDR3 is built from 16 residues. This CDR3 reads CSAMPDRAHSSGPLHF. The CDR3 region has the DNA TGCAGTGCTATGCCGGACAGGGCCCACTCCTCGGGCCCCCTCCACTTT.

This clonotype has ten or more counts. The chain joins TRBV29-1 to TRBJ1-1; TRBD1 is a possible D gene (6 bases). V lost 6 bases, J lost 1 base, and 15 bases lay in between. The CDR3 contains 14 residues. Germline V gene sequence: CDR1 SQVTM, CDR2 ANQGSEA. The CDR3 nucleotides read TGCAGCGTAATACTCGGACAGAAGAACACTGAAGCTTTCTTT. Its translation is CSVILGQKNTEAFF.

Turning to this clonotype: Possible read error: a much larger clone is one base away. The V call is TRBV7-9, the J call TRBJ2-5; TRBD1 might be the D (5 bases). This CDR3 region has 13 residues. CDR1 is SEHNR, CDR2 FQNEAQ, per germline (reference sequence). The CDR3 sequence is CASSKTDQETQCF. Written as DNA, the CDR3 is TGTGCCAGTAGCAAGACAGATCAAGAGACCCAGTGCTTC. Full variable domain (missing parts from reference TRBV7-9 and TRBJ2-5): DTGVSQNPRHKITKRGQNVTFRCDPISEHNRLYWYRQTLGQGPEFLTYFQNEAQLEKSRLLSDRFSAERPKGSFSTLEIQRTEQGDSAMYLCASSKTDQETQCFGPGTRLLVL.

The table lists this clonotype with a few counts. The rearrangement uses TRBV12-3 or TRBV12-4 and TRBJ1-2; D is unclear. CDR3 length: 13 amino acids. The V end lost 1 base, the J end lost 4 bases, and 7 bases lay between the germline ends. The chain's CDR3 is CASSLDTTYGYTF. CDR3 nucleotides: TGTGCCAGCAGTTTAGACACGACCTATGGCTACACCTTC.

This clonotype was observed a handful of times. The CDR3 here is CASSLNMGTAQYF. CDR3 nucleotides: TGTGCCAGCAGCTTAAATATGGGAACGGCCCAGTACTTC. V gene TRBV7-9 combines with J gene TRBJ2-5, with D hard to call. V dropped 2 bases and J dropped 9 bases, with 13 bases sitting between them. The CDR3 spans 13 residues. The germline CDR1 and CDR2 sequences are SEHNR and FQNEAQ (reference sequence).

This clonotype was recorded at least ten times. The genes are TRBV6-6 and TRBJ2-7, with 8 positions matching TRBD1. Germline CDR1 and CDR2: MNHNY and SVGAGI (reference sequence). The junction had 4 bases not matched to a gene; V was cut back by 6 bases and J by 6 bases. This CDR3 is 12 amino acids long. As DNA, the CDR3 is TGTGCCAGCAGCGGACAGGGCAGCGAGCAGTACTTC. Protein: CASSGQGSEQYF.

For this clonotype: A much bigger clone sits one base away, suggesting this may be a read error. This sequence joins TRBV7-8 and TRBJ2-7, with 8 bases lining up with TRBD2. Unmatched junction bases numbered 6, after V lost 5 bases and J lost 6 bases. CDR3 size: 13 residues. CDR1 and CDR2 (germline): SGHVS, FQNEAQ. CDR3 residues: CASSGSGVSEQYF. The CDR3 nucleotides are TGTGCCAGCAGCGGTAGCGGGGTGTCCGAGCAGTACTTC.

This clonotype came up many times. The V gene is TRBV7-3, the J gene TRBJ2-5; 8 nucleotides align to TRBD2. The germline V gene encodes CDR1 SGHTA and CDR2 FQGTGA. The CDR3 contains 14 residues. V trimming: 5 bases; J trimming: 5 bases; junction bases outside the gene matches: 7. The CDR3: CASSVSGSVETQYF. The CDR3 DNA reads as TGTGCCAGCAGCGTGAGCGGGAGCGTTGAGACCCAGTACTTC.

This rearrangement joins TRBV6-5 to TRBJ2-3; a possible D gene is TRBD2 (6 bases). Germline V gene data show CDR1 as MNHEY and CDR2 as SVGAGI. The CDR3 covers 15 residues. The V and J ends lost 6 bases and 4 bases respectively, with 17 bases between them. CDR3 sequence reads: CASSPLGTPADTQYF. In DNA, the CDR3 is TGTGCCAGCAGCCCGCTTGGGACTCCCGCAGATACGCAGTATTTT.

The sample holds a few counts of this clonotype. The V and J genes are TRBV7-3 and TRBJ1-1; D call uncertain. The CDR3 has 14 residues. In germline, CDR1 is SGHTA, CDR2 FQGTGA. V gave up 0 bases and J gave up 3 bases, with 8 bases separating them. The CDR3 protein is CASSLTPWDTEAFF. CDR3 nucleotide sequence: TGTGCCAGCAGCTTAACTCCTTGGGACACTGAAGCTTTCTTT. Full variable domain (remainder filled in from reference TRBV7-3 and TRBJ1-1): GAGVSQTPSNKVTEKGKYVELRCDPISGHTALYWYRQSLGQGPEFLIYFQGTGAADDSGLPNDRFFAVRPEGSVSTLKIQRTERGDSAVYLCASSLTPWDTEAFFGQGTRLTVV.

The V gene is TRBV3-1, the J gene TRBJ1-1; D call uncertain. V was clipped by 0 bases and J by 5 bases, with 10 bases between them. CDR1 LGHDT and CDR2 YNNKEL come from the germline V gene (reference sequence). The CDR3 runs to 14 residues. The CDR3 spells CASSQDPRSTEAFF. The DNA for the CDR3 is TGTGCCAGCAGCCAAGATCCACGGTCTACTGAAGCTTTCTTT. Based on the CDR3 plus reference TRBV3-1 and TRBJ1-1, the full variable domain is DTAVSQTPKYLVTQMGNDKSIKCEQNLGHDTMYWYKQDSKKFLKIMFSYNNKELIINETVPNRFSPKSPDKAHLNLHINSLELGDSAVYFCASSQDPRSTEAFFGQGTRLTVV.

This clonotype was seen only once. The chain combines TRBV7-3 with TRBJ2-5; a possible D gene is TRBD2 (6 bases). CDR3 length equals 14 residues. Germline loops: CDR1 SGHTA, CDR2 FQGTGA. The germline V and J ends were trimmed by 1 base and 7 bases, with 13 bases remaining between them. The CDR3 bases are TGTGCCAGCAGCTTAAGCGGGGTTGCGCGGACCCAGTACTTC. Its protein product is CASSLSGVARTQYF. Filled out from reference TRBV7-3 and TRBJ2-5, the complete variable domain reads GAGVSQTPSNKVTEKGKYVELRCDPISGHTALYWYRQSLGQGPEFLIYFQGTGAADDSGLPNDRFFAVRPEGSVSTLKIQRTERGDSAVYLCASSLSGVARTQYFGPGTRLLVL.

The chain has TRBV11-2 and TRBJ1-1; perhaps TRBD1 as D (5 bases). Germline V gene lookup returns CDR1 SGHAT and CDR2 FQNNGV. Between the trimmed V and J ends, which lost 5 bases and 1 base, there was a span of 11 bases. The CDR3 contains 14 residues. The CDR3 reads CASSRDSQNTEAFF. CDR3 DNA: TGTGCCAGCAGCCGAGACAGTCAGAACACTGAAGCTTTCTTT.

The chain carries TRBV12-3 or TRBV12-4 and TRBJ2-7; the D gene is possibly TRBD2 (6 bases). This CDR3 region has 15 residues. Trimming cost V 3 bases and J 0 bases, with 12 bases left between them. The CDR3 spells CASSLKGGSSYEQYF. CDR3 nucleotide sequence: TGTGCCAGCAGTTTGAAGGGAGGAAGCTCCTACGAGCAGTACTTC.

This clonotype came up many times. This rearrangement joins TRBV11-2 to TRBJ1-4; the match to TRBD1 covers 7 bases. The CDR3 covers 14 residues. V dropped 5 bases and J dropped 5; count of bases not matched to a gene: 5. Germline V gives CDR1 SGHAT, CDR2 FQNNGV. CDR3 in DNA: TGTGCCAGCAGCGCGACAGGGAGGAATGAAAAACTGTTTTTT. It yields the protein CASSATGRNEKLFF.

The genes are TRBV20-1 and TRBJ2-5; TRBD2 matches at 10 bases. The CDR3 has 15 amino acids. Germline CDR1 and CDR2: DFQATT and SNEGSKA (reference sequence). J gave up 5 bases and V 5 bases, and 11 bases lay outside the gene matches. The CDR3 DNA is TGCAGTGCTCCTGCCCCCGGGACTAGCGTTGAGACCCAGTACTTC. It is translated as CSAPAPGTSVETQYF.

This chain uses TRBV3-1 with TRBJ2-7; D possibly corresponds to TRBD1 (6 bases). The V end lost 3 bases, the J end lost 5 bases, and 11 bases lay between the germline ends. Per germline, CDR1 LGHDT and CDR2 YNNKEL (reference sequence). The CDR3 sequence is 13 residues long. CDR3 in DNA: TGTGCCAGCAGCCAGCAGGGGCCCCACGAGCAGTACTTC. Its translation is CASSQQGPHEQYF.

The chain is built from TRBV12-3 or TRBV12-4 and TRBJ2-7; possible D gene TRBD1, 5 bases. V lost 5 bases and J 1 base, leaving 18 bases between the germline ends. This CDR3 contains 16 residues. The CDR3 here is CASSPRQLPSSYEQYF. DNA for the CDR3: TGTGCCAGCAGTCCAAGACAGCTACCTTCTTCCTACGAGCAGTACTTC.

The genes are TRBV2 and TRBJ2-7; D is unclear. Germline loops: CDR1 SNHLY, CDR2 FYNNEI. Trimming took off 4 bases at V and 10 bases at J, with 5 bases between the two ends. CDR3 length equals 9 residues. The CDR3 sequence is CASSADQYF. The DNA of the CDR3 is TGTGCCAGCAGTGCTGACCAGTACTTC.

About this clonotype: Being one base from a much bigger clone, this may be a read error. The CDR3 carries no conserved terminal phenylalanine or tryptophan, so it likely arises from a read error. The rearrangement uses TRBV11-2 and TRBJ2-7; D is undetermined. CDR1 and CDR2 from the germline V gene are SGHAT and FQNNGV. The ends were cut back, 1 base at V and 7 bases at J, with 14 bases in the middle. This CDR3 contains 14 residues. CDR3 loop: CASSLGSAHGEQYC. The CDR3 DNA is TGTGCCAGCAGCTTAGGATCGGCCCACGGGGAGCAGTACTGC.